Below are 18 T cell receptor beta chains sequenced from a single sample in a study of molecular identifiers for immune sequencing clone quantification. TCRdb reprocessed the PCR reads with MiXCR, giving one entry per CDR3 protein. The sample carries about 86,000 distinct CDR3 sequences, approximately 25% recorded once. Sequencing was carried out using naive CD8+ T cells from blood, with Jurkat cell RNA spiked in. Subset given: FACS-sorted CD8+CD4-CCR7+CD45RA+ naive T cells. These TCRs come from a human donor in good health. Some libraries in this study had Jurkat cell RNA spiked in.

This chain links TRBV4-3 with TRBJ2-2; 8 bases fit TRBD1. The CDR3 consists of 18 residues. The V segment lost 5 bases and the J segment 1 base; nucleotides outside the gene matches: 12. CDR1 LGHNA and CDR2 YSLEER come from the germline V gene. CDR3 in DNA: TGCGCCAGCAGCGACGTCATACGGGACAGGAAGAACACCGGGGAGCTGTTTTTT. It translates to CASSDVIRDRKNTGELFF.

Worth noting for this clonotype: A much larger clone differs by one base, so this may be a read error. The rearrangement links TRBV5-6 to TRBJ2-7; D could derive from TRBD1 or TRBD2 (5 bases each). Trimming removed 7 bases from V and 2 bases from J, with 13 bases in between. The CDR3 totals 13 residues. CDR1 and CDR2 (germline): SGHDT, YYEEEE. The CDR3 sequence is CASGLGTTYEQYF. The CDR3 DNA reads as TGTGCCAGCGGCCTGGGGACCACCTACGAGCAGTACTTC.

The chain has TRBV12-3 or TRBV12-4 and TRBJ1-5, with TRBD1 matching 7 bases. Trimming at V came to 6 bases and at J to 11 bases, leaving 16 bases not matched to a gene. The CDR3 is made up of 15 amino acids. CDR3 in DNA: TGTGCCAGCAGCTCCGGACAGGCGGAGATCCCGTCCCAGCATTTT. This gives the protein CASSSGQAEIPSQHF.

Many counts were recorded for this clonotype. V usage is TRBV5-1 and J usage is TRBJ2-3; the match to TRBD1 covers 8 bases. V trimming: 0 bases; J trimming: 1 base; junction bases outside the gene matches: 1. This CDR3 spans 15 amino acids. Germline lookup yields CDR1 SGHRS and CDR2 YFSETQ. The CDR3 is CASSLGGQGTDTQYF. In DNA, the CDR3 is TGCGCCAGCAGCTTGGGGGGACAGGGCACAGATACGCAGTATTTT.

This clonotype was observed a single time. The gene calls are TRBV19 and TRBJ2-7; D unclear. The CDR3 runs 15 residues. CDR1 is LNHDA and CDR2 is SQIVND in the germline V gene (reference sequence). Trimming removed 6 bases from V and 2 bases from J, with 17 bases in between. CDR3 region: CASRLWADATYEQYF. DNA of the CDR3: TGTGCCAGTAGGCTCTGGGCAGATGCGACCTACGAGCAGTACTTC.

This rearrangement joins TRBV6-5 to TRBJ2-1; 8 positions agree with TRBD2. The V and J ends lost 10 bases and 3 bases, in that order; junction bases with no gene match: 5. This CDR3 is 13 amino acids long. Looked up from germline, CDR1 is MNHEY and CDR2 is SVGAGI. The DNA of the CDR3 is TGTGCCACCGGGACTAGTTTCTACAATGAGCAGTTCTTC. Amino acid sequence: CATGTSFYNEQFF.

This clonotype was seen a handful of times. The chain combines TRBV5-1 with TRBJ2-7; TRBD2 might be the D (6 bases). The CDR3 is 15 residues long. Trimming removed 0 bases at V and 6 bases at J, with 16 bases between. Germline loops: CDR1 SGHRS, CDR2 YFSETQ. In DNA form, the CDR3 reads TGCGCCAGCAGCTTGGAGTCCAATGTGGGGGGCGAGCAGTACTTC. Its translation: CASSLESNVGGEQYF.

This clonotype was counted many times. The chain links TRBV6-5 to TRBJ2-3; 7 bases align to TRBD1. The CDR3 length is 15 residues. CDR1 and CDR2 from the germline V gene are MNHEY and SVGAGI. V was clipped by 7 bases and J by 2 bases; unmatched bases: 9. DNA for the CDR3: TGTGCCAGCACCACATGGACAGGCCACACAGATACGCAGTATTTT. This gives the protein CASTTWTGHTDTQYF.

Of note for this clonotype: The junction does not match germline at one end; this may be a read error. The chain links TRBV6-5 to TRBJ2-3; the D is unclear. CDR3 length: 13 residues. CDR1 and CDR2 (germline): MNHEY, SVGAGI. The CDR3 region is CASNYLRTDTQYF. In nucleotides, the CDR3 is TGTGCCAGCAATTACTTGAGGACAGATACGCAGTATTTT.

This clonotype was counted a few times. This chain connects TRBV7-9 to TRBJ2-5, with D tentatively TRBD2 (5 bases). Germline values: CDR1 SEHNR, CDR2 FQNEAQ (reference sequence). The length of the CDR3 is 15 residues. The ends were cut back, 5 bases at V and 0 bases at J, with 13 bases in the middle. CDR3 loop: CASSPIASYQETQYF. DNA of the CDR3: TGTGCCAGCAGCCCTATAGCGTCGTACCAAGAGACCCAGTACTTC.

This clonotype was seen more than once but under ten times. One junction end disagrees with the germline gene, perhaps due to a read error. This chain uses TRBV20-1 with TRBJ1-5; D is ambiguous. Germline lookup yields CDR1 DFQATT and CDR2 SNEGSKA (reference sequence). This CDR3 has 16 amino acids. CDR3 in DNA: TGCAGTGCTAGTCAAGCTAGAGGGTATAGCAATCGGCCCCAGCATTTT. Its translation: CSASQARGYSNRPQHF.

This clonotype showed up many times. The chain carries TRBV20-1 and TRBJ2-2, with D tentatively TRBD1 or TRBD2 (5 bases each). The CDR3 runs 12 residues. The ends were cut back, 7 bases at V and 2 bases at J, with 8 bases in the middle. The V gene's germline CDR1 is DFQATT and CDR2 SNEGSKA (reference sequence). The CDR3 bases are TGCAGTGGGGGGATTAACACCGGGGAGCTGTTTTTT. Amino acid sequence: CSGGINTGELFF.

Here the CDR3 DNA reads TGTGCCAGCAGTCCCTGGGACAGCAACACCGGGGAGCTGTTTTTT. This encodes CASSPWDSNTGELFF. This sequence joins TRBV6-5 and TRBJ2-2; 7 positions match TRBD1. Germline lookup yields CDR1 MNHEY and CDR2 SVGAGI. Unmatched junction bases numbered 5, after V lost 5 bases and J lost 2 bases. The CDR3 extends over 15 amino acids.

This clonotype came up many times. The chain links TRBV24-1 to TRBJ1-5, with TRBD1 as a possible D gene (6 bases). Germline CDR1 KGHDR, CDR2 SFDVKD. V dropped 9 bases and J dropped 1 base, with 18 bases sitting between them. The CDR3 is 16 amino acids. CDR3 sequence (DNA): TGTGCCACCCCCTACAGGGATACTAGGAGCAATCAGCCCCAGCATTTT. Translating gives CATPYRDTRSNQPQHF.

The chain employs TRBV6-2 or TRBV6-3 and TRBJ2-1; 14 bases line up with TRBD2. This CDR3 spans 17 amino acids. Looked up from germline, CDR1 is MNHEY and CDR2 is SVGEGT. With V trimmed by 5 bases and J by 5 bases, 8 bases remained unmatched. The CDR3 DNA sequence: TGTGCCAGCAGTCTGGGACTAGCGGGAGACACCCACAATGAGCAGTTCTTC. Translated: CASSLGLAGDTHNEQFF.

Worth noting for this clonotype: It may be a read error: a sequence one base away is much more abundant. The CDR3 coding sequence is TGTGCCAGCACCCCTCACGCGGTGGGGCAGACAGATACGCAGTATTTT. This translates into CASTPHAVGQTDTQYF. This chain joins TRBV12-3 or TRBV12-4 and TRBJ2-3, with a possible D match to TRBD1 (5 bases). Trimming pared 7 bases from V and 3 bases from J, leaving 20 bases between. CDR3 size: 16 residues.

V is TRBV25-1 and J is TRBJ2-7; D is perhaps TRBD1 (6 bases). The germline V gene has CDR1 MGHDK and CDR2 SYGVNS. The V end was cut by 4 bases, the J end by 1 base, with 14 bases between. This CDR3 comprises 15 residues. The chain's CDR3 is CASSVDRWGSYEQYF. In DNA form, the CDR3 reads TGTGCCAGCAGTGTTGACAGGTGGGGTTCCTACGAGCAGTACTTC.

The V gene is TRBV24-1, the J gene TRBJ2-3; 7 nucleotides agree with TRBD2. V was pared by 3 bases and J by 7 bases, with 9 bases of the junction left unmatched. Germline values: CDR1 KGHDR, CDR2 SFDVKD. The CDR3 totals 15 residues. The DNA for the CDR3 is TGTGCCACCAGTGATAACCGCGGGAGCTTGTATACGCAGTATTTT. Its translation: CATSDNRGSLYTQYF.